A single sample gave rise to the 14 T cell receptor beta chains below, sequenced in a study of blood T cell repertoires in COVID-19. Using immunoSEQ multiplex PCR, the repertoire was profiled, and TCRdb retains in-frame clones only, with some absent. The repertoire includes a few hundred thousand clones, approximately 80% of them detected once, and less than 15% sits in the top ten. What was sequenced was peripheral blood. The receptor set was obtained from a human donor in a cohort sampled during active COVID-19.

The genes are TRBV7-2 and TRBJ2-3; 8 bases match TRBD1. Trimming cost V 1 base and J 4 bases; bases outside gene matches: 4. The CDR3 length is 15 residues. CDR1 is SGHTA, CDR2 FQGNSA, per germline. DNA for the CDR3: TGTGCCAGCAGCTTAGTCGGGACAGGCTCAGATACGCAGTATTTT. This translates into CASSLVGTGSDTQYF. Variable domain in full (rest from reference TRBV7-2 and TRBJ2-3): GAGVSQSPSNKVTEKGKDVELRCDPISGHTALYWYRQSLGQGLEFLIYFQGNSAPDKSGLPSDRFSAERTGGSVSTLTIQRTQQEDSAVYLCASSLVGTGSDTQYFGPGTRLTVL.

The V gene is TRBV11-2, the J gene TRBJ1-2, with unresolved D. V lost 1 base and J 4 bases, leaving 16 bases between the germline ends. From germline, CDR1 is SGHAT and CDR2 FQNNGV. The length of the CDR3 is 16 residues. The CDR3 loop is CASSLGGRGIPYGYTF. The CDR3 DNA is TGTGCCAGCAGCTTAGGAGGGCGCGGGATCCCCTATGGCTACACCTTC.

The chain carries TRBV19 and TRBJ2-3, with D tentatively TRBD2 (6 bases). This CDR3 spans 17 amino acids. Germline CDR1 reads LNHDA; CDR2 reads SQIVND (reference sequence). V was clipped by 4 bases and J by 2 bases, with 19 bases between them. This CDR3 reads CASSTPMGRGATDTQYF. The CDR3 DNA sequence: TGTGCCAGTAGTACCCCTATGGGGCGGGGCGCCACAGATACGCAGTATTTT.

This clone was counted once. V gene TRBV24-1 combines with J gene TRBJ1-1, with 12 bases lining up with TRBD1. With V trimmed by 5 bases and J by 4 bases, 7 bases remained unmatched. CDR1 KGHDR and CDR2 SFDVKD come from the germline V gene. The CDR3 sequence is 16 residues long. The CDR3 spells CATSGSPGQGATEAFF. The CDR3 DNA reads TGTGCCACCAGTGGTTCCCCGGGACAGGGGGCCACTGAAGCTTTCTTT.

V usage is TRBV7-6 and J usage is TRBJ2-3; the match to TRBD2 covers 11 bases. The CDR3 is 16 residues long. The germline CDR1 and CDR2 sequences are SGHVS and FNYEAQ. V trimming: 5 bases; J trimming: 4 bases; junction bases outside the gene matches: 8. CDR3 coding DNA: TGTGCCAGCAGCCTCTCCGGGACTAGCGGCCCAGATACGCAGTATTTT. This sequence encodes CASSLSGTSGPDTQYF.

This clone was observed once. The rearrangement links TRBV6-5 to TRBJ2-1; possibly TRBD1 for D (6 bases). CDR1 and CDR2 from the germline V gene are MNHEY and SVGAGI. The CDR3 is 15 residues long. Trimming took 5 bases from V and 4 from J, leaving 15 bases between them. CDR3 sequence (DNA): TGTGCCAGCAGTAACCGGGACATAAGTTACAATGAGCAGTTCTTC. It yields the protein CASSNRDISYNEQFF.

The genes are TRBV3-1 (or the pseudogene TRBV3-2) and TRBJ1-5, with D uncertain. V was pared by 1 base and J by 0 bases, with 10 bases between. The CDR3 spans 16 residues. CDR1 is LGHDT, CDR2 YNNKEL, per germline (reference sequence). In nucleotides, the CDR3 is TGTGCCAGCAGCCAAGGACTACAGTATAGCAATCAGCCCCAGCATTTT. Protein: CASSQGLQYSNQPQHF.

The CDR3 spells CASSYQNPAGGRGYTF. Here the CDR3 DNA reads TGTGCCAGCAGTTACCAAAATCCGGCAGGTGGTAGGGGCTACACCTTC. The chain recombines TRBV28 with TRBJ1-2; D remains ambiguous. Germline V gives CDR1 MDHEN, CDR2 SYDVKM. CDR3 length: 16 amino acids. V lost 4 bases to trimming and J lost 8 bases, with 23 bases between them.

This clone appeared many times. The chain recombines TRBV2 with TRBJ2-5, with TRBD2 identical over 8 bases. The J segment lost 2 bases and the V segment lost 4 bases, leaving 6 bases of the junction unmatched. The germline CDR1 and CDR2 sequences are SNHLY and FYNNEI. The CDR3 is 15 amino acids. The CDR3 spells CASSAYSGTQETQYF. In nucleotides, the CDR3 is TGTGCCAGCAGTGCCTATAGCGGGACTCAAGAGACCCAGTACTTC.

The chain employs TRBV4-2 and TRBJ2-2; D remains ambiguous. The CDR3 contains 11 residues. V lost 1 base, J lost 8 bases, and 2 bases lay in between. Germline assignment: CDR1 LGHNA and CDR2 YNFKEQ. This CDR3 reads CASSQAGELFF. The CDR3 DNA reads TGTGCCAGCAGCCAAGCTGGGGAGCTGTTTTTT.

The chain carries TRBV2 and TRBJ1-5, with 7 positions matching TRBD1. This CDR3 has 16 amino acids. Germline lookup yields CDR1 SNHLY and CDR2 FYNNEI. V lost 3 bases and J lost 4; bases outside the gene matches: 9. The CDR3 loop reads CASSDLQGVLNQPQHF. Written as DNA, the CDR3 is TGTGCCAGCAGTGATCTCCAGGGGGTACTTAATCAGCCCCAGCATTTT. Full variable domain (remainder filled in from reference TRBV2 and TRBJ1-5): EPEVTQTPSHQVTQMGQEVILRCVPISNHLYFYWYRQILGQKVEFLVSFYNNEISEKSEIFDDQFSVERPDGSNFTLKIRSTKLEDSAMYFCASSDLQGVLNQPQHFGDGTRLSIL.

V gene TRBV28 combines with J gene TRBJ2-7, with TRBD2 matching over 7 bases. CDR1 and CDR2 from the germline V gene are MDHEN and SYDVKM. V lost 4 bases, J lost 1 base, and 13 bases stayed unmatched. The CDR3 runs 17 residues. The CDR3 sequence: CASSSPFGGRASYEQYF. The DNA of the CDR3 is TGTGCCAGCAGTTCCCCTTTTGGTGGGAGGGCGTCCTACGAGCAGTACTTC.

The chain combines TRBV10-3 with TRBJ2-7; 13 positions match TRBD2. Germline V gene lookup returns CDR1 ENHRY and CDR2 SYGVKD. Losses at the gene ends were 5 bases for V and 4 bases for J; bases not matched to a gene: 2. The CDR3 totals 14 residues. The CDR3 DNA follows: TGTGCCATCAGTCGGACTAGCGGGAGTTACGAGCAGTACTTC. Amino acids: CAISRTSGSYEQYF.

The V gene is TRBV19, the J gene TRBJ2-3; D remains unclear. CDR3 length: 12 residues. The V gene lost 10 bases and the J gene lost 6 bases, with 14 bases spanning the gap. CDR1 is LNHDA and CDR2 is SQIVND in the germline V gene (reference sequence). This CDR3 is CATKALGDTQYF. The CDR3 DNA reads TGTGCCACCAAGGCCCTCGGGGATACGCAGTATTTT.